The clone carrying this T cell receptor (beta chain) was observed a handful of times. The antigen is not known. Germline V lookup: CDR1 ENHRY, CDR2 SYGVKD. The CDR3 covers 14 residues. V was clipped by 4 bases and J by 7 bases, with 13 bases between them. This sample stems from a study of cytomegalovirus exposure and HLA in healthy donors. Amplification used 60 Vbeta primers and 13 Jbeta primers. Clones were sequenced by immunoSEQ multiplex PCR, and TCRdb holds only the in-frame ones, with some missing. The repertoire holds fewer than 200,000 clones, with 60% to 85% as singletons. The study, taken as a whole, reports: A missense DCLRE1C variant was associated with V- and J-gene trimming of TCR beta chains in a later analysis, and an independent cohort replicated the association.

Sequencing was done on a sample of PBMCs. This receptor was obtained from a man aged 35-49 years in good health and CMV-seronegative. V is TRBV10-3 and J is TRBJ2-2, with D unclear. Here the CDR3 reads CAISGSLLRGELFF. CDR3 DNA sequence: TGTGCCATCAGTGGGTCCCTCCTCCGCGGGGAGCTGTTTTTT.